This T cell receptor beta chain comes out of a study of blood T cell repertoires in COVID-19. TCRdb's copy holds only in-frame clones and misses some; the assay was immunoSEQ multiplex PCR. There are under 300,000 clones in the sample; roughly 88% occur only once, and 2% to 2.5% lies in the top ten. Looked up from germline, CDR1 is MDHEN and CDR2 is SYDVKM. This CDR3 region has 15 residues. In regard to this clone: A junction end diverges from the germline sequence, so it may reflect a read error.

The V gene is TRBV28, the J gene TRBJ1-2; the match to TRBD1 covers 9 bases. The sample comprised peripheral blood. The clonotype originates from a middle-aged woman who had recovered from COVID-19. CDR3 nucleotide sequence: TGTGCCAGCAGTTCCGGACAGGGGCTCCTCTATGGCTACACCTTT. Protein sequence: CASSSGQGLLYGYTF.